Below, one TCR beta chain is given with its context. The study assigned cohorts using participant-reported clinical history. This sample was included in a study of blood T cell repertoires in COVID-19. Turning to the study itself: There were acute and convalescent COVID-19 samples, and they came from the United States, Italy and Spain. T cells, B-cell-depleted T cells, or PBMCs supplied cDNA or gDNA.

Original processing notes: Amplification of reference gene primers was used by the study to estimate nucleated cell counts. Only in-frame clones appear in the TCRdb table, and some are missing; sequencing was by immunoSEQ multiplex PCR. That table gives V, J and clone size, and the DNA gave D and trimming. This sample has about 210,000 clones, with around 88% found just once. Germline lookup yields CDR1 SGHNT and CDR2 YYREEE (reference sequence). The V end was cut by 5 bases, the J end by 6 bases, with 12 bases between. The CDR3 has 13 amino acids. The sample consisted of PBMCs or T cells enriched from blood (not recorded which). The chain joins TRBV5-4 to TRBJ2-4; D is possibly TRBD2 (6 bases). The receptor was derived from a man aged 35-49 years with acute COVID-19. The CDR3: CASSREYGNIQYF. As DNA, the CDR3 is TGTGCCAGCAGTCGGGAGTACGGAAACATTCAGTACTTC.